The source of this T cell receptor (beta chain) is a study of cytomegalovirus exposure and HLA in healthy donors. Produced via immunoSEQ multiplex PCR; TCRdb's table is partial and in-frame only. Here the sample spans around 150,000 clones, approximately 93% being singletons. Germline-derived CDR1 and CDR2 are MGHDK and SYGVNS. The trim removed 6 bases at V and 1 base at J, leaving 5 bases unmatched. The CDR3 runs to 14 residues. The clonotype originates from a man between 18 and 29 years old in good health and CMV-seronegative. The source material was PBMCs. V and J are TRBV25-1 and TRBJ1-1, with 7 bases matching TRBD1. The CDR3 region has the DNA TGTGCCAGCAGGGGACAGACTGAGAACACTGAAGCTTTCTTT. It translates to CASRGQTENTEAFF. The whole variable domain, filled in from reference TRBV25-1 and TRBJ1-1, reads EADIYQTPRYLVIGTGKKITLECSQTMGHDKMYWYQQDPGMELHLIHYSYGVNSTEKGDLSSESTVSRIRTEHFPLTLESARPSHTSQYLCASRGQTENTEAFFGQGTRLTVV.